The present TCR beta chain was sequenced within a study of T cell clonotyping in hematopoietic cell transplantation (dated by TCRdb to the early 2020s). Concerning the study at large: A total of under 150 blood samples were gathered in the study from roughly 37 consecutive transplant recipients along with their related donors. Recruitment of patients ran from late 2015 to early 2017, and follow-up continued until late 2020 or until death.

Study-wide conclusions, independent of this receptor: Inverse Simpson Index values from donors and from recipients before transplant predicted broader TCR repertoire diversity after transplant. After transplant, TCR diversity in recipients dropped, and pathologically expanded clonotypes increased progressively from day 30 to day 180. The sample size was limited and the cells went unsorted, which meant the CD4 and CD8 repertoire contributions could not be told apart. Recipient repertoires showed only a small fraction of overlap with donor repertoires, and over 97% appeared de novo at the given depth.

The sample's time point label, decoded: 180 days after allo-HCT. Blood samples were obtained from recipients approximately 28 days before transplant and at days 30, 100 and 180 after transplant. Nuclei Lysis Solution was used to extract genomic DNA from fresh or cryopreserved unfractionated peripheral blood mononuclear cells. This clone was counted a single time. Its antigen specificity is not known. Base qualities are not provided; no much larger clone lies one nucleotide away. V trim: 5 bases; J trim: 4 bases; unmatched bases: 4. The germline V gene yields MNHEY for CDR1 and SVGAGI for CDR2. There are 13 amino acids in the CDR3, from cysteine to phenylalanine inclusive. CDR3 DNA only is kept here, 39 bases in frame from base 1. With the immunoSEQ assay, which is a bias-controlled multiplex PCR relying on V- and J-specific primers, TCR beta CDR3 regions were amplified from genomic DNA. A second PCR step added a proprietary barcode and Illumina adapter sequences to the CDR3 amplicons. An Illumina MiSeq instrument was used to sequence the CDR3 libraries. Under the source paper's analysis protocol: immunoSEQ Analyzer 3.0 was used for export and quality control, with R Bioconductor and Immunarch used for downstream analyses. Only productive rearrangements within the normalized downsampled data set were used in the calculation of repertoire metrics. In the normalized cohort, clonotypes with more than 5 templates were defined as pathologically expanded. The Inverse Simpson Index was used to measure repertoire diversity. CMV-specificity analyses were carried out on the non-normalized data set to capture all clonotypes. This is the immuneACCESS table as TCRdb keeps it, with only in-frame sequences that have V and J called. A part of the clones is gone; compared with another copy, unresolved V genes explain less than half, and the rest is unexplained. The V and J calls and clone size come from that table; D and trimming were worked out from the DNA. The sample table holds about 2,500 clones, of which 78% were seen once. The top ten constitute about 33% of the sample.

The starting material was peripheral blood mononuclear cells, obtained 180 days after allogeneic stem cell transplant. The source is a male patient aged 55-69 years who had an allogeneic stem cell transplant, so T cells may come from the graft donor. Some clones in this sample may be carry-over from other donors' samples. The sequence is built from TRBV6-5 and TRBJ1-1, and 7 junctional nucleotides match TRBD1. This receptor has the CDR3 CASSRQGSTEAFF. The DNA is as follows: TGTGCCAGCAGTCGACAGGGTAGCACTGAAGCTTTCTTT.